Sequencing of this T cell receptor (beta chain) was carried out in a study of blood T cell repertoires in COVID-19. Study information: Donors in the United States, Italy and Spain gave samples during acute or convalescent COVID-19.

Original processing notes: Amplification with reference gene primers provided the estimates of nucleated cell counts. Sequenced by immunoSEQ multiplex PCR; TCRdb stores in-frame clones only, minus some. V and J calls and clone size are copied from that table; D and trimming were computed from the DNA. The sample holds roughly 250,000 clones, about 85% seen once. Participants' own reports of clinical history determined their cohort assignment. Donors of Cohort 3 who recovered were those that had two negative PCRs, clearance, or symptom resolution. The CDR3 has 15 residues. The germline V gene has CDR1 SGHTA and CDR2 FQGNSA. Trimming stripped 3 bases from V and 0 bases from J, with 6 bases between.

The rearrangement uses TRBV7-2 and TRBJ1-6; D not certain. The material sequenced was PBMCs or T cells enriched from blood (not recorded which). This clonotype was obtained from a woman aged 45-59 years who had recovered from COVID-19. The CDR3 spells CASSFSSSYNSPLHF. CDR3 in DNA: TGTGCCAGCAGCTTTTCTAGCTCCTATAATTCACCCCTCCACTTT.